What follows are 20 T cell receptor beta chains derived from one specimen sequenced in a study of CD8 T cells in ankylosing spondylitis. TCRdb called the 5' RACE reads again in MiXCR, with one record for every CDR3 protein. The top ten clones hold 16% of a sample with 300,000 to 400,000 distinct CDR3 sequences, about a fifth of them seen once. Which antigens these TCRs recognize remains unknown. Study results and limitations: Blood from ankylosing spondylitis patients appeared to carry a characteristic roughly eight-variant TCR beta motif.

The specimen sequenced was blood, either unsorted or a sorted T cell fraction (not recorded which). Receptor source: a male donor with ankylosing spondylitis.

The chain uses TRBV3-1 and TRBJ1-6; D possibly corresponds to TRBD1 (5 bases). V was clipped by 4 bases and J by 7 bases, with 11 bases between them. The CDR3 runs to 14 residues. Germline V gene sequence: CDR1 LGHDT, CDR2 YNNKEL (reference sequence). CDR3 protein: CASSPRDGNSPLHF. The CDR3, as DNA: TGTGCCAGCAGCCCTCGGGACGGGAATTCACCCCTCCACTTT.

J is TRBJ2-5 and V is TRBV11-2, with TRBD1 matching 7 bases. Germline assignment: CDR1 SGHAT and CDR2 FQNNGV. This CDR3 contains 13 residues. Trimming took 3 bases from V and 5 from J; bases not matched to a gene: 3. CDR3 bases: TGTGCCAGCAGCTTTGGACAGGCGGAGACCCAGTACTTC. The encoded protein is CASSFGQAETQYF.

About this clonotype itself: One junction end disagrees with the germline gene, perhaps due to a read error. The chain employs TRBV28 and TRBJ2-1; D might be TRBD1 or TRBD2, each matching 5 bases. The CDR3 length is 19 residues. Germline loops: CDR1 MDHEN, CDR2 SYDVKM. The CDR3 sequence: CASILRRAGRRDEYNEQFF. The DNA of the CDR3 is TGTGCCAGCATTTTAAGGCGGGCCGGCAGACGGGACGAGTACAATGAGCAGTTCTTC.

This chain joins TRBV27 and TRBJ2-3; 10 nucleotides agree with TRBD1. V was pared by 5 bases and J by 5 bases, with 4 bases of the junction left unmatched. This CDR3 has 14 amino acids. CDR1 and CDR2 (germline): MNHEY, SMNVEV (reference sequence). CDR3: CASSRGQGEDTQYF. The CDR3 DNA reads as TGTGCCAGCAGTCGCGGACAGGGGGAAGATACGCAGTATTTT.

The rearrangement links TRBV6-1 to TRBJ1-6; no reliable D call. Germline-derived CDR1 and CDR2 are MNHNS and SASEGT. The CDR3 is made up of 13 amino acids. Trimming removed 7 bases at V and 7 bases at J, with 11 bases between. CDR3 sequence (DNA): TGTGCCAGCAATCGCCAGGACAATTCACCCCTCCACTTT. This sequence encodes CASNRQDNSPLHF.

The V gene is TRBV29-1, the J gene TRBJ2-3, with a tentative D call TRBD2 (5 bases). Germline CDR1 is SQVTM and CDR2 is ANQGSEA. This CDR3 spans 14 amino acids. Between the trimmed V and J ends, which lost 7 bases and 2 bases, there was a span of 16 bases. CDR3 sequence: CSAGKSGATDTQYF. DNA of the CDR3: TGCAGCGCGGGAAAAAGCGGAGCCACAGATACGCAGTATTTT.

CDR3 protein: CASRKQGSSEKLFF. The CDR3 nucleotides read TGCGCCAGCAGGAAACAGGGTAGCTCTGAAAAACTGTTTTTT. The chain recombines TRBV10-2 with TRBJ1-4; tentatively, D is TRBD1 (6 bases). The germline gives CDR1 WSHSY, CDR2 SAAADI. CDR3 length equals 14 residues. V was clipped by 6 bases and J by 7 bases, with 15 bases between them.

This clonotype is labeled medium-sized. The chain recombines TRBV20-1 with TRBJ2-1; 14 bases fit TRBD2. Germline CDR1 reads DFQATT; CDR2 reads SNEGSKA (reference sequence). J was trimmed by 3 bases and V by 6 bases; bases with no gene match: 10. This CDR3 is built from 17 residues. Here the CDR3 reads CSAGGTSGSWDYNEQFF. The DNA for the CDR3 is TGCAGTGCGGGGGGGACTAGCGGGAGTTGGGACTACAATGAGCAGTTCTTC.

Written as DNA, the CDR3 is TGTGCCAGCAGCTTAACTGGACCTAGCACAGATACGCAGTATTTT. This encodes CASSLTGPSTDTQYF. This chain connects TRBV11-3 to TRBJ2-3, with D hard to call. V was cut by 2 bases and J by 0 bases, with 9 bases left in between. CDR1 and CDR2 from the germline V gene are SGHNT and YENEEA. This CDR3 region has 15 residues. The entire variable domain, with the rest obtained from reference TRBV11-3 and TRBJ2-3, is as follows: EAGVVQSPRYKIIEKKQPVAFWCNPISGHNTLYWYLQNLGQGPELLIRYENEEAVDDSQLPKDRFSAERLKGVDSTLKIQPAELGDSAVYLCASSLTGPSTDTQYFGPGTRLTVL.

The chain combines TRBV30 with TRBJ1-5, with D unresolved. V lost 2 bases, J lost 5 bases, and 13 bases lay in between. This CDR3 region has 14 residues. Germline V gene sequence: CDR1 GTSNPN, CDR2 SVGIG (reference sequence). The CDR3: CAWSSVATHQPQHF. CDR3 in DNA: TGTGCCTGGAGTTCAGTCGCAACCCATCAGCCCCAGCATTTT.

This sequence joins TRBV7-2 and TRBJ2-7; D tentatively reads TRBD1 or TRBD2 (5 bases each). The CDR3 is 15 residues long. V lost 3 bases, J lost 6 bases, and 18 bases lay in between. Germline V lookup: CDR1 SGHTA, CDR2 FQGNSA. CDR3 DNA sequence: TGTGCCAGCAGCTTTAGGGTGGGGGAAAGGGGCGAGCAGTACTTC. It translates to CASSFRVGERGEQYF.

The gene calls are TRBV4-3 and TRBJ2-2; D perhaps matches TRBD2 (5 bases). V was clipped by 2 bases and J by 2 bases, with 12 bases between them. Germline V gives CDR1 LGHNA, CDR2 YSLEER. This CDR3 contains 16 residues. The CDR3 sequence is CASSQQLAVNTGELFF. DNA for the CDR3: TGCGCCAGCAGCCAACAGCTAGCAGTCAACACCGGGGAGCTGTTTTTT.

This clonotype has more than one count but fewer than ten. This sequence joins TRBV12-3 or TRBV12-4 and TRBJ2-7; possibly TRBD1 for D (5 bases). This CDR3 has 15 amino acids. The ends were cut back, 2 bases at V and 2 bases at J, with 13 bases in the middle. The CDR3 DNA follows: TGTGCCAGCAGTTTAAACCCCCAGGGCACCTACGAGCAGTACTTC. This translates into CASSLNPQGTYEQYF.

This clonotype was observed a few times. V usage is TRBV5-1 and J usage is TRBJ1-6; tentatively, D is TRBD1 (6 bases). The germline V and J ends were trimmed by 0 bases and 6 bases, with 13 bases remaining between them. CDR3 length: 16 residues. The germline V gene encodes CDR1 SGHRS and CDR2 YFSETQ. As DNA, the CDR3 is TGCGCCAGCAGCTTGGTTTACAGGGAGATTAATTCACCCCTCCACTTT. This sequence encodes CASSLVYREINSPLHF.

The chain couples TRBV6-2 or TRBV6-3 to TRBJ2-7; TRBD2 matches at 7 bases. Trimming at V came to 5 bases and at J to 2 bases, leaving 9 bases not matched to a gene. The CDR3 consists of 15 residues. The germline gives CDR1 MNHEY, CDR2 SVGEGT. The CDR3 nucleotides read TGTGCCAGCAGTGACGGGGGGTCTTTTGCCTACGAGCAGTACTTC. This codes for CASSDGGSFAYEQYF.

This clonotype has a count of ten or more. This CDR3 reads CASSLGSMNTEAFF. The CDR3 region has the DNA TGCGCCAGCAGCTTGGGCAGCATGAACACTGAAGCTTTCTTT. The J gene is TRBJ1-1, the V gene TRBV5-1, with D unclear. The V and J ends lost 0 bases and 0 bases respectively, with 6 bases between them. The CDR3 consists of 14 residues. The V gene's germline CDR1 is SGHRS and CDR2 YFSETQ.

This clonotype was observed a handful of times. J is TRBJ2-2 and V is TRBV20-1; 7 bases match TRBD2. Germline CDR1 is DFQATT and CDR2 is SNEGSKA (reference sequence). The ends lost 1 base at V and 6 bases at J; junction bases unmatched: 17. The CDR3 runs 18 residues. The CDR3 coding sequence is TGCAGTGCTAGAGCCGTCATTCGCGGGAGTTATGCCGCCGGGGAGCTGTTTTTT. It translates to CSARAVIRGSYAAGELFF.

Here the CDR3 reads CASSVDLGDYEQYF. In nucleotides, the CDR3 is TGTGCCAGCAGCGTAGACCTTGGGGACTACGAGCAGTACTTC. The chain employs TRBV9 and TRBJ2-7; the D is unclear. CDR3 length equals 14 residues. Germline CDR1 and CDR2: SGDLS and YYNGEE. Trimming took off 0 bases at V and 3 bases at J, with 10 bases between the two ends. Based on the CDR3 plus reference TRBV9 and TRBJ2-7, the full variable domain is DSGVTQTPKHLITATGQRVTLRCSPRSGDLSVYWYQQSLDQGLQFLIQYYNGEERAKGNILERFSAQQFPDLHSELNLSSLELGDSALYFCASSVDLGDYEQYFGPGTRLTVT.

The chain recombines TRBV5-1 with TRBJ1-1, with D perhaps TRBD1 (5 bases). CDR1 and CDR2 (germline): SGHRS, YFSETQ. V was cut by 5 bases and J by 1 base, with 15 bases left in between. This CDR3 is 15 amino acids long. The CDR3: CASSRTAGTNTEAFF. CDR3 DNA sequence: TGCGCCAGCAGTCGAACAGCGGGGACGAACACTGAAGCTTTCTTT.

This chain joins TRBV2 and TRBJ2-3; possibly TRBD2 for D (5 bases). Germline V gene data show CDR1 as SNHLY and CDR2 as FYNNEI. The V gene lost 11 bases and the J gene lost 4 bases, with 16 bases spanning the gap. The CDR3 totals 13 residues. This CDR3 reads CAAGRSRPDTQYF. CDR3 nucleotides: TGTGCCGCGGGCCGCTCCCGGCCAGATACGCAGTATTTT.